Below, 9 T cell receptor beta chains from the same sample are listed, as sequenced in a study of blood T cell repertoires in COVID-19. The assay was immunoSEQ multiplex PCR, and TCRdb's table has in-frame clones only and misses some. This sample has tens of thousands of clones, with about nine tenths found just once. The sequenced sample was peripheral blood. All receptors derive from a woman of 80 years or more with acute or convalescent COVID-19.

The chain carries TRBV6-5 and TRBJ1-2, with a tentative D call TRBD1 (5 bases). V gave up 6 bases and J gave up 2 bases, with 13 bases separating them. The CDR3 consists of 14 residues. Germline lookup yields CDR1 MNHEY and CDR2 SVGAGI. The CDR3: CASSPPDRNYGYTF. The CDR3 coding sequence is TGTGCCAGCAGCCCCCCCGACAGAAACTATGGCTACACCTTC.

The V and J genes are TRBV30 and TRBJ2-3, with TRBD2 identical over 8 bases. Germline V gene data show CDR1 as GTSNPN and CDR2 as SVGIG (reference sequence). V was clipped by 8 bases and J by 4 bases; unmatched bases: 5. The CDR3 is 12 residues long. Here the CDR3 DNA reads TGTGCCCAGCGGGGGCGCGCAGATACGCAGTATTTT. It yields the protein CAQRGRADTQYF.

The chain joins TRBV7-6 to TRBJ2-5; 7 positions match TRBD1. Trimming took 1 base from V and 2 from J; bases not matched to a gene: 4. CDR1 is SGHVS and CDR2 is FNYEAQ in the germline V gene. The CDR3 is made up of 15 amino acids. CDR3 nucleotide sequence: TGTGCCAGCAGCTTAGGCCTGACAGGGCAAGAGACCCAGTACTTC. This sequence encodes CASSLGLTGQETQYF.

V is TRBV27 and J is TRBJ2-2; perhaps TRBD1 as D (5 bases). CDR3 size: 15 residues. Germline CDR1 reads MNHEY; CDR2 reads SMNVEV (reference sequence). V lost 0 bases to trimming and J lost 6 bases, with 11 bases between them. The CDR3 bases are TGTGCCAGCAGTTTATCCGGACAAATACCCGGGGAGCTGTTTTTT. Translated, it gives CASSLSGQIPGELFF.

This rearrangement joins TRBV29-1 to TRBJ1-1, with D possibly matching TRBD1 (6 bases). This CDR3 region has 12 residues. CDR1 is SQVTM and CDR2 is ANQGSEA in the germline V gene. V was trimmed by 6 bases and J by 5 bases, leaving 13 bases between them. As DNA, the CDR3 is TGCAGCGTAGGAAGGGGGAATACTGAAGCTTTCTTT. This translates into CSVGRGNTEAFF.

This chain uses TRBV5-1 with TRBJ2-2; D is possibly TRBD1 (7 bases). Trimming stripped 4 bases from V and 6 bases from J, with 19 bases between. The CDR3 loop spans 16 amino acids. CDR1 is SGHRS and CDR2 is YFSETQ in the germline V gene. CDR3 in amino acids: CASSPRGDASAGELFF. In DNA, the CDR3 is TGCGCCAGCAGCCCCAGGGGGGACGCCAGCGCCGGGGAGCTGTTTTTT.

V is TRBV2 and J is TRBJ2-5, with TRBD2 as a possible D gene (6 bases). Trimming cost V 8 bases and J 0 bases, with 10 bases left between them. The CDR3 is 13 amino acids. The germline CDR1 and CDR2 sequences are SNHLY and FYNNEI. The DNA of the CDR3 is TGTGCCAGCGGTAAGCGGGACCAAGAGACCCAGTACTTC. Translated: CASGKRDQETQYF.

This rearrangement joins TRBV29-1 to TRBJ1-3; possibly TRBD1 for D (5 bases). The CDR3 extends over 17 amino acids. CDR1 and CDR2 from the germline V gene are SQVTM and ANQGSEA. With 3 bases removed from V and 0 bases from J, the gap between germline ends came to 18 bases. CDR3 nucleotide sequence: TGCAGCGTTGAGTACCCGGGGGGATACTCCTCTGGAAACACCATATATTTT. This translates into CSVEYPGGYSSGNTIYF. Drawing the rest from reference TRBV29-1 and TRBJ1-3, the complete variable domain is SAVISQKPSRDICQRGTSLTIQCQVDSQVTMMFWYRQQPGQSLTLIATANQGSEATYESGFVIDKFPISRPNLTFSTLTVSNMSPEDSSIYLCSVEYPGGYSSGNTIYFGEGSWLTVV.

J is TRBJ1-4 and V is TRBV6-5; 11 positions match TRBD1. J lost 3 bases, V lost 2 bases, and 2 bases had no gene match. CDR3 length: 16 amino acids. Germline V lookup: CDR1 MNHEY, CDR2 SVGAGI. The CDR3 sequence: CASSYGQGASNEKLFF. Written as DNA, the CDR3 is TGTGCCAGCAGTTACGGACAGGGGGCGTCTAATGAAAAACTGTTTTTT.